This T cell receptor (beta chain) is from a study of shared clonotypes between healthy human individuals. Study results and limitations: Rarefaction analysis demonstrated incomplete sorted-subset sequencing notwithstanding large depth.

CD45RO-negative, CCR7-positively selected cells formed the naive CD8 fraction, excluding terminally differentiated effector memory CD45RA+ cells. The CDR3 length is 16 residues. V was pared by 3 bases and J by 2 bases, with 8 bases of the junction left unmatched. Germline CDR1 and CDR2: MNHEY and SMNVEV (reference sequence). As to this clone: Its antigen remains unknown.

Deep level was the assay's run setting. Profiling relied on immunoSEQ multiplex PCR, and the TCRdb table lists in-frame clones only, not all of them. The profile covers about 800,000 clones, with approximately 96% appearing a single time and less than 0.3% taken by the ten largest. Sequencing was done on a sample of naive CD8+ T cells sorted from blood. The clonotype originates from a man aged 25 to 45 in good health. The chain employs TRBV27 and TRBJ2-7, with TRBD1 matching 9 bases. The CDR3, as DNA: TGTGCCAGCAGTTTGGGAGGACAGGGGTTTCCCTACGAGCAGTACTTC. This gives the protein CASSLGGQGFPYEQYF.